This T cell receptor beta chain originates from a study of identical twins. Study-level results: Abundant beta clonotypes from cord blood bore fewer insertions; memory repertoires lacked this pattern. Conclusions came from cross-sectional statistical analysis, not from following the same donors. One should note that invariant MAIT and iNKT cells could partly confound zero-insertion analyses.

CDR1 is MNHEY, CDR2 SVGEGT, per germline. This CDR3 spans 12 amino acids. The V end lost 7 bases, the J end lost 5 bases, and 10 bases lay between the germline ends. This clonotype was recorded a few times. Antigen specificity is unknown. TCRdb reprocessed the 5' RACE reads with MiXCR, giving one entry per CDR3 protein. The sample records under 350,000 distinct CDR3 sequences, roughly 8.6% being singletons. This same sample was also part of a study on yellow fever vaccine responses in identical twins. Per that study: Twins reportedly showed a vaccine T cell response that seemed partly convergent and partly personalized.

The sample taken for sequencing was CD8+ T cells sorted from blood. This clonotype was obtained from a woman aged 18 to 35 in good health. V and J are TRBV6-2 or TRBV6-3 and TRBJ2-3; the D gene could be TRBD1 or TRBD2 (5 bases each). DNA of the CDR3: TGTGCCAGCACCCCGAGGGGAGATACGCAGTATTTT. This gives the protein CASTPRGDTQYF.